This TCR beta chain emerged from a study of blood T cell repertoires in COVID-19. Study details: Acute-phase and convalescent COVID-19 samples originated in the United States, Italy and Spain.

As processed by the authors: The assay estimated nucleated cells by amplifying reference gene primers. The data were produced by immunoSEQ multiplex PCR, yet TCRdb's version contains in-frame clones alone and is incomplete. Clonal size and the V and J genes are those of that table, whereas D and trimming came from the DNA. Among roughly 98,000 clones, approximately 80% were seen once, and the ten largest hold around an eighth. CDR3 size: 16 residues. The V end was cut by 4 bases, the J end by 1 base, with 16 bases between. Germline V gene sequence: CDR1 MNHEY, CDR2 SMNVEV (reference sequence). The source material was peripheral blood. The clonotype was recovered from a human donor in a cohort sampled during active COVID-19. This chain connects TRBV27 to TRBJ1-2; D might be TRBD1 (5 bases). The CDR3, as DNA: TGTGCCAGCAGTTCATACAGGTCCGGTAGTAACTATGGCTACACCTTC. This translates into CASSSYRSGSNYGYTF.